The source of this T cell receptor (beta chain) is a study of circulating and synovial CD4+ cells in juvenile arthritis. Study results and limitations: These blood cells shared more CDR3 sequences with synovium than bulk blood.

On this clone: Antigen specificity is unknown. A junction end diverges from the germline sequence, so it may reflect a read error. In the same sample, other DNA sequences code for this CDR3.

Sequenced by immunoSEQ multiplex PCR; TCRdb stores in-frame clones only, minus some. The data contain some 35,000 clones, approximately 94% of them seen just once; the ten biggest clones take up around 0.67%. The CDR3 is made up of 16 amino acids. CDR1 is SGDLS and CDR2 is YYNGEE in the germline V gene. The receptor was derived from a human donor with juvenile idiopathic arthritis. Sequencing was carried out using CD4+ T cells from blood. The chain employs TRBV9 and TRBJ1-6; D might be TRBD1 (6 bases). The CDR3 nucleotides are TGTGCCAGCAGCGTAGAGGGGGTCTCCTATAATTCCCCCCTCCACTTT. It yields the protein CASSVEGVSYNSPLHF. The full variable domain, in which reference TRBV9 and TRBJ1-6 provide the parts outside the CDR3, is DSGVTQTPKHLITATGQRVTLRCSPRSGDLSVYWYQQSLDQGLQFLIQYYNGEERAKGNILERFSAQQFPDLHSELNLSSLELGDSALYFCASSVEGVSYNSPLHFGNGTRLTVT.